The rows below give T cell receptor beta chains drawn from one sample of a study of shared clonotypes between healthy human individuals. Measured with immunoSEQ multiplex PCR; TCRdb has only the in-frame clones, and not every one. This repertoire shows approximately 2.5 million clones, over 85% found once; its top ten account for around 0.37%. Sequencing was carried out using naive CD4+ T cells from PBMCs. These receptors were collected from a man younger than 35 in good health. Some clones in this sample may be carry-over from other donors' samples. Both conserved end residues are part of each CDR3. Fields, in order: V gene, J gene, CDR3 protein.

>TRBV6-5|TRBJ1-2
CASRQRTANYGYTF
>TRBV9|TRBJ2-7
CASSVGQGTYEQYF
>TRBV28|TRBJ1-2
CASRVPEGVGRYTF
>TRBV5-4|TRBJ2-7
CASSSGTSGSSYEQYF
>TRBV7-8|TRBJ1-1
CASSLYMGQVDAFF
>TRBV5-1|TRBJ1-3
CASSFSGVPGNTIYF
>TRBV29-1|TRBJ2-6
CSVQQGSPGANVLTF
>TRBV5-1|TRBJ2-1
CASSVGLAGSVEQFF
>TRBV5-4|TRBJ2-7
CASSPGRAGGEQYF
>TRBV18|TRBJ1-3
CASSPPSIRTGDAIYF
>TRBV19|TRBJ2-7
CASSIMTSGRYEQYF
>TRBV18|TRBJ2-7
CASSPPGRGYEQYF
>TRBV5-1|TRBJ2-1
CASSLVGGGTNYNEQFF
>TRBV19|TRBJ1-3
CASTGTNSGNTIYF
>TRBV7-6|TRBJ2-7
CASSLASPNEQYF
>TRBV6-1|TRBJ1-5
CASSAGQGSQPQHF
>TRBV28|TRBJ2-3
CASSPGTSGSVDTQYF
>TRBV5-4|TRBJ2-3
CASSLGSRGRADTQYF
>TRBV4-1|TRBJ2-7
CASSQGVPGPYEQYF
>TRBV6-6|TRBJ1-1
CASTWGLANTEAFF
>TRBV18|TRBJ2-1
CASSPLASSYNEQFF
>TRBV10-1|TRBJ2-7
CASRPDGYEQYF
>TRBV7-6|TRBJ1-2
CASSRGQLYGYTF
>TRBV6-5|TRBJ1-1
CASRLNRGPTEAFF
>TRBV7-6|TRBJ2-7
CASSLVHSYEQYF
>TRBV5-4|TRBJ2-7
CASSEKGQGSYEQYF
>TRBV18|TRBJ1-1
CASSPGAHMNTEAFF
>TRBV30|TRBJ1-1
CAWSPLGVQNTEAFF
>TRBV29-1|TRBJ2-1
CSADSSYNEQFF
>TRBV28|TRBJ2-2
CASSLPRTNTGELFF
>TRBV7-2|TRBJ2-3
CASRPAGMDTQYF
>TRBV6-1|TRBJ2-2
CASSEDRGSTGELFF
>TRBV2|TRBJ2-5
CASSEAGTEKETQYF
>TRBV28|TRBJ2-7
CASSLGFYEQYF
>TRBV7-3|TRBJ2-5
CASSRDSQGTQYF
>TRBV15|TRBJ1-1
CATSLPGSTEAFF
>TRBV7-3|TRBJ2-1
CASSPVSSNEQFF
>TRBV11-2|TRBJ2-1
CASSFIPLAGGPYNEQFF
>TRBV18|TRBJ2-6
CASSPPISGANVLTF
>TRBV5-1|TRBJ1-4
CASSLIARDREKLFF
>TRBV7-3|TRBJ2-7
CASSEGPGTGPYEQYF
>TRBV2|TRBJ1-1
CASSETGLEAFF
>TRBV7-9|TRBJ2-7
CASSPGTGAGEQYF
>TRBV28|TRBJ1-2
CASSSADRNYGYTF
>TRBV6-6|TRBJ2-1
CASSTRKGRSNEQFF
>TRBV18|TRBJ2-1
CASSPPYRPSNEQFF
>TRBV4-1|TRBJ1-5
CASSQVPQGNSNQPQHF
>TRBV7-9|TRBJ2-1
CASSRRDPLITEQFF
>TRBV2|TRBJ1-1
CASSVRQVNTEAFF
>TRBV28|TRBJ2-1
CASSTPDGWGFCEQFF
>TRBV9|TRBJ1-1
CASSVAAGQEAFF
>TRBV18|TRBJ2-7
CAGGGSTYEQYF
>TRBV28|TRBJ2-5
CASSLGLLGETQYF
>TRBV11-2|TRBJ2-7
CASSLGIMLSVVYEQYF
>TRBV7-7|TRBJ2-2
CASSLVAGVSTGELFF
>TRBV5-4|TRBJ1-2
CASSSNRFYTF